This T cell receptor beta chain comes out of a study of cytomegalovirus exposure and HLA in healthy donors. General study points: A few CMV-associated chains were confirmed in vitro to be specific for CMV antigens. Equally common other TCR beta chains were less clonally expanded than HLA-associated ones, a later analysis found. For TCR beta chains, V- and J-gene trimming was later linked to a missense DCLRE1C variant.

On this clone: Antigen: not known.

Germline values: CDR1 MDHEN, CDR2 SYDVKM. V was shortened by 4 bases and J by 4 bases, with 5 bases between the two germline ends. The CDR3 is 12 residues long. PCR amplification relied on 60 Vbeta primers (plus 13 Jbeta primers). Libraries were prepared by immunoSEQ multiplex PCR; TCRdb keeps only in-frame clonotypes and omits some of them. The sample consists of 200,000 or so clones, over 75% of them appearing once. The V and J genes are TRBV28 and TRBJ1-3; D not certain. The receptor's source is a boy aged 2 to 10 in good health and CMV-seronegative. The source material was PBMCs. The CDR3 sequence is CASSSLGNTIYF. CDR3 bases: TGTGCCAGCAGTTCCCTCGGAAACACCATATATTTT.